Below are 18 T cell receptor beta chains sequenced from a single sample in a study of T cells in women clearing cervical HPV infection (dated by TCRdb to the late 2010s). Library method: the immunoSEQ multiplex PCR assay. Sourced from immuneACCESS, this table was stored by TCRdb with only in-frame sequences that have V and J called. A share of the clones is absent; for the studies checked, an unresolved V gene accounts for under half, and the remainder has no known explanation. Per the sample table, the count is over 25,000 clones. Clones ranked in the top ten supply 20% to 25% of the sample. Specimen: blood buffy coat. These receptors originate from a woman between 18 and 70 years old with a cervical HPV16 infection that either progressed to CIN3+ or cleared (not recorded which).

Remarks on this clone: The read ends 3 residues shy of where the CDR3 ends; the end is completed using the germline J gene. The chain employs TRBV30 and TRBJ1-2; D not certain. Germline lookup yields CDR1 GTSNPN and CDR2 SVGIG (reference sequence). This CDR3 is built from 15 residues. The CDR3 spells CAWTLDSGSYNDYTF. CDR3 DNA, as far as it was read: TGTGCCTGGACCCTGGATAGCGGGAGCTACAATGAC.

CDR3 loop: CASSQDRSNYGYTF. The sequenced CDR3 bases are TGTGCCAGCTCCCAGGACAGATCTAACTATGGC. The V gene is TRBV18, the J gene TRBJ1-2, with D possibly matching TRBD1 (6 bases). The observed sequence ends 3 residues before the CDR3 terminus, with the missing tail filled in from the germline J gene. The V and J ends lost 6 bases and 0 bases respectively, with 11 bases between them. This CDR3 is built from 14 residues. CDR1 KGHSH and CDR2 LQKENI come from the germline V gene.

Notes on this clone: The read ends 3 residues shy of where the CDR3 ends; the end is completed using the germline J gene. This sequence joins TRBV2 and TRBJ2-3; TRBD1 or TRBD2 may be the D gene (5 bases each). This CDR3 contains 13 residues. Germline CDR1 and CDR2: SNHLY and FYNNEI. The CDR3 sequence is CASSDEAEGTQYF. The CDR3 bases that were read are TGTGCCAGCAGTGACGAGGCCGAGGGGACG.

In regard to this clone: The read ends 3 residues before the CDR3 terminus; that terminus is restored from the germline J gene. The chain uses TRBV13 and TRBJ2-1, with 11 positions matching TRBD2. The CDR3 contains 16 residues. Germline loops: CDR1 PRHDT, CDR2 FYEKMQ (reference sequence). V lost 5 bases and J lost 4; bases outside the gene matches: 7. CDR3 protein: CASSTASGRRYNEQFF. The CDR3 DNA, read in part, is TGTGCCAGCAGCACGGCTAGCGGGAGGAGATACAATGAG.

CDR3 DNA, as far as it was read: TGTGCCAGCAGCCAAGATCACGGGACAGATGATAGCAATCAGCCG. This gives the protein CASSQDHGTDDSNQP. In full, the CDR3 is CASSQDHGTDDSNQPQYF. V is TRBV14 and J is TRBJ2-3; 7 positions agree with TRBD1. The read stops 3 residues short of the end of the CDR3; the missing end is completed from the germline J gene. Germline V CDR1 and CDR2: SGHDN, FVKESK. This CDR3 spans 18 amino acids. The complete variable domain, with remaining parts taken from reference TRBV14 and TRBJ2-3, reads EAGVTQFPSHSVIEKGQTVTLRCDPISGHDNLYWYRRVMGKEIKFLLHFVKESKQDESGMPNNRFLAERTGGTYSTLKVQPAELEDSGVYFCASSQDHGTDDSNQPQYFGPGTRLTVL.

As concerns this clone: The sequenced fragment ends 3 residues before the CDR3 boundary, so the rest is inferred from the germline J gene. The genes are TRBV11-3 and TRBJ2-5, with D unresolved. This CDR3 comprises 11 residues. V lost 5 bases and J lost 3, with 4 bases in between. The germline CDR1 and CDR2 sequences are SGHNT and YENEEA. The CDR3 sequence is CASSREETQYF. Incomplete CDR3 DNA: TGTGCCAGCAGCCGCGAAGAGACC.

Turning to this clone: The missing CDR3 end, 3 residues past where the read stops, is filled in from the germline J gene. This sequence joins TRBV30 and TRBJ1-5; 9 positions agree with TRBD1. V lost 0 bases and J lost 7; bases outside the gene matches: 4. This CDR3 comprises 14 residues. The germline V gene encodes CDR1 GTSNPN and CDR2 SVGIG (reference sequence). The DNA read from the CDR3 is TGTGCCTGGAGTGTAGGACAGGGGCCACAGCCC. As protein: CAWSVGQGPQP. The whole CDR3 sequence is CAWSVGQGPQPQHF.

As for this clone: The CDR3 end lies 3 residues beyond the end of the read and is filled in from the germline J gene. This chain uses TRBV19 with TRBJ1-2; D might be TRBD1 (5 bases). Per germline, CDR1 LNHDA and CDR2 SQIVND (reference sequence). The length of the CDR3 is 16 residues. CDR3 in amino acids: CASSIDHLRPGVDYTF. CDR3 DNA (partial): TGTGCCAGTAGTATAGATCACCTCAGGCCGGGGGTTGAC.

The CDR3 sequence is CSVERQGETQYF. CDR3 DNA, as far as it was read: TGCAGCGTCGAAAGACAGGGGGAGACG. The rearrangement links TRBV29-1 to TRBJ2-3; 9 bases agree with TRBD1. The CDR3 end falls 3 residues outside the read, so it is completed with the germline J gene. The CDR3 is made up of 12 amino acids. Germline V gene data show CDR1 as SQVTM and CDR2 as ANQGSEA.

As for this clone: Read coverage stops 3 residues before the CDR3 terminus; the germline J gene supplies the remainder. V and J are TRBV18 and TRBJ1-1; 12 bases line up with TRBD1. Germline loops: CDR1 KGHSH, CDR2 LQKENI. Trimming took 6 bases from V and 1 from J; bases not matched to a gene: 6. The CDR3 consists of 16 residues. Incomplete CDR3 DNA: TGTGCCAGCTCCCCCGGGACAGGGGGCCAGAACACTGAA. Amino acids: CASSPGTGGQNTE. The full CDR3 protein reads CASSPGTGGQNTEAFF.

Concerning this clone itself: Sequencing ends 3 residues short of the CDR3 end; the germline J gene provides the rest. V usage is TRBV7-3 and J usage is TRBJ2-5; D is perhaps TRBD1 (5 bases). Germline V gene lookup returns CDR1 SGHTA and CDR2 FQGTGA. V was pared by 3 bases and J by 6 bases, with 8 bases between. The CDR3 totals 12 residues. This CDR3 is CASSLSGQTQYF. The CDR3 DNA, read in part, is TGTGCCAGCAGCTTGTCAGGGCAGACC.

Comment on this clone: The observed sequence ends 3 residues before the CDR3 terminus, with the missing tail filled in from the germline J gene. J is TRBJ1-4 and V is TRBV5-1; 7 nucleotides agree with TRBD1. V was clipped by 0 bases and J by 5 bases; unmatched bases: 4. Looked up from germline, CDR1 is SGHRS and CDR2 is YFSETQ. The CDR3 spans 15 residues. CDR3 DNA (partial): TGCGCCAGCAGCTTGGGGGGACAGACGAATGAAAAA. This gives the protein CASSLGGQTNEK. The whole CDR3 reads CASSLGGQTNEKLFF.

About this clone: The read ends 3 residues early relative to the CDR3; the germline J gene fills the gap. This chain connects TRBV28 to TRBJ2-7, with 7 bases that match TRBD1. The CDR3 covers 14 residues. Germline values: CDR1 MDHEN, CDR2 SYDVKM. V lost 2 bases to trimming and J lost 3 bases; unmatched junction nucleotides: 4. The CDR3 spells CASSLIDRVYEQYF. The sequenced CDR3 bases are TGTGCCAGCAGTTTAATTGACAGGGTCTACGAG.

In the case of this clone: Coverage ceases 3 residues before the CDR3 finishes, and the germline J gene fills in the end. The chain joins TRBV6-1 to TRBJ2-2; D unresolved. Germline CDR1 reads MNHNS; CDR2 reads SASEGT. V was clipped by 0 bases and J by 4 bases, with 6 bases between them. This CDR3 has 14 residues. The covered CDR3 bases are TGTGCCAGCAGTGAAGCACCAGGCACCGGGGAG. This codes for CASSEAPGTGE. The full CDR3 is CASSEAPGTGELFF.

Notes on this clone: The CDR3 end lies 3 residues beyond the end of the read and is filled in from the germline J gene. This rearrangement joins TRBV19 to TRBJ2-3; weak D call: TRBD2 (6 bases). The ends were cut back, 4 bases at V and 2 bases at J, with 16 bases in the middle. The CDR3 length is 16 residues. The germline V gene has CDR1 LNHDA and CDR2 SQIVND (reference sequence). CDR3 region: CASSTTPGTYTDTQYF. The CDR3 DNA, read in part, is TGTGCCAGTAGTACGACCCCCGGGACTTACACAGATACG. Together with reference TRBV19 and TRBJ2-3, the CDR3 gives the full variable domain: DGGITQSPKYLFRKEGQNVTLSCEQNLNHDAMYWYRQDPGQGLRLIYYSQIVNDFQKGDIAEGYSVSREKKESFPLTVTSAQKNPTAFYLCASSTTPGTYTDTQYFGPGTRLTVL.

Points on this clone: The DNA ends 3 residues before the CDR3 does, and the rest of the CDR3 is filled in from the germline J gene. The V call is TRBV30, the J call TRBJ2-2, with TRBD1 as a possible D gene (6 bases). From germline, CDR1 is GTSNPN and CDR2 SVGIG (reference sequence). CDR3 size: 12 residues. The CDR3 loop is CACRDKGSPLFF. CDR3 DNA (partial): TGTGCCTGCCGGGACAAGGGGTCACCG.

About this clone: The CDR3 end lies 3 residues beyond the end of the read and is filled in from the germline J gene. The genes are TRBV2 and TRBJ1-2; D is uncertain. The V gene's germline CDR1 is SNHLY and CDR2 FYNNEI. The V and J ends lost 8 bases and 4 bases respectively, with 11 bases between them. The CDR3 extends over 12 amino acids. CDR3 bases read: TGTGCCAGCGTACGGGTCTCCTATGGC. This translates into CASVRVSYG. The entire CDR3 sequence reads CASVRVSYGYTF.

Incomplete CDR3 DNA: TGCAGCGTTGCGCGGGGGGGATCCAGATATGGC. This gives the protein CSVARGGSRYG. The entire CDR3 is CSVARGGSRYGYTF. The gene calls are TRBV29-1 and TRBJ1-2; tentatively, D is TRBD1 (5 bases). The missing CDR3 end, 3 residues past where the read stops, is filled in from the germline J gene. V was cut by 4 bases and J by 5 bases, with 17 bases left in between. Germline values: CDR1 SQVTM, CDR2 ANQGSEA. The CDR3 totals 14 residues.